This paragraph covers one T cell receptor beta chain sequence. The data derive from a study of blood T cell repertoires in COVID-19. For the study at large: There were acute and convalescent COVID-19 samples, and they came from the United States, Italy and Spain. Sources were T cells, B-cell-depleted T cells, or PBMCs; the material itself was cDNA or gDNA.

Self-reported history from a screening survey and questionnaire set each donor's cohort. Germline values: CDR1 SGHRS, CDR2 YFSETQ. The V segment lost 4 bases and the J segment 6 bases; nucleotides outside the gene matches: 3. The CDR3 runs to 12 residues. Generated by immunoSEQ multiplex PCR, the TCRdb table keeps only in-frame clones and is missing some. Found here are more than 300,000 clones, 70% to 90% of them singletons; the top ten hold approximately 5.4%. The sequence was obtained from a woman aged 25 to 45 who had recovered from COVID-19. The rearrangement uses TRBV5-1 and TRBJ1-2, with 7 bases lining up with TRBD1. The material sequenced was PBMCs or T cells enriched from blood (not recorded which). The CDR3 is CASSPTGDGYTF. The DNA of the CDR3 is TGCGCCAGCAGCCCAACAGGGGATGGCTACACCTTC.